The sequence of this T cell receptor beta chain was determined in a study of cytomegalovirus exposure and HLA in healthy donors. Of note for this clone: Antigen specificity is unknown.

Trimming stripped 4 bases from V and 0 bases from J, with 14 bases between. CDR1 and CDR2 from the germline V gene are LGHNA and YSLEER. This CDR3 comprises 16 residues. It was with 60 Vbeta and 13 Jbeta primers that the PCR ran. In the original processing: Later, an analysis found about 80 million unique TCR beta chains, and 9.5 million to 11 million of these were shared. The assay was immunoSEQ multiplex PCR, and TCRdb's table has in-frame clones only and misses some. V and J calls and clone size are those listed in that table; D and trimming were worked out from the DNA. Of over 150,000 clones in the sample, around 64% were seen once. Study-level findings and limits: Presence/absence analyses assumed roughly uniform sequencing depth across donors. In a later analysis, donors in an Asian-associated ancestry cluster reportedly had fewer N-insertions in productive TCRs than the cohort mean. The classifier, whose performance was assessed in both the original and validation cohorts, reportedly diagnosed cytomegalovirus status with high specificity and sensitivity.

This clonotype was obtained from a woman aged 25 to 39 in good health and CMV-seronegative. Sequencing input: PBMCs. The genes are TRBV4-3 and TRBJ2-3; possibly TRBD1 for D (5 bases). This CDR3 is CASSLTTASSTDTQYF. The CDR3 bases are TGCGCCAGCAGCCTTACGACAGCTTCAAGCACAGATACGCAGTATTTT.